Listed here are 27 T cell receptor beta chains from one sample, sequenced in a study of blood T cell repertoires in COVID-19. The method was immunoSEQ multiplex PCR; TCRdb's version includes in-frame clones alone and lacks a portion of them. Of over 200,000 clones in the sample, roughly 89% were seen once. The sequenced sample consisted of PBMCs or T cells enriched from blood (not recorded which). The receptors stem from a woman between 40 and 50 years old who had recovered from COVID-19.

V gene TRBV18 combines with J gene TRBJ1-2, with D possibly TRBD1 on 5 matching bases. Germline assignment: CDR1 KGHSH and CDR2 LQKENI. There are 13 residues in the CDR3. V was trimmed by 1 base and J by 6 bases, leaving 9 bases between them. CDR3 nucleotide sequence: TGTGCCAGCTCACCACAGGGGAAGGATGGCTACACCTTC. Its translation is CASSPQGKDGYTF. The variable domain in full, completed from reference TRBV18 and TRBJ1-2, reads NAGVMQNPRHLVRRRGQEARLRCSPMKGHSHVYWYRQLPEEGLKFMVYLQKENIIDESGMPKERFSAEFPKEGPSILRIQQVVRGDSAAYFCASSPQGKDGYTFGSGTRLTVV.

The chain uses TRBV7-8 and TRBJ2-1, with 7 positions matching TRBD2. The V gene's germline CDR1 is SGHVS and CDR2 FQNEAQ. CDR3 length: 14 residues. Trimming cost V 5 bases and J 4 bases; bases outside gene matches: 5. The CDR3: CASSRAGRYNEQFF. In DNA, the CDR3 is TGTGCCAGCAGCCGAGCGGGGAGATACAATGAGCAGTTCTTC. Full variable domain (outside the CDR3, taken from reference TRBV7-8 and TRBJ2-1): GAGVSQSPRYKVAKRGQDVALRCDPISGHVSLFWYQQALGQGPEFLTYFQNEAQLDKSGLPSDRFFAERPEGSVSTLKIQRTQQEDSAVYLCASSRAGRYNEQFFGPGTRLTVL.

The chain carries TRBV7-2 and TRBJ1-2; no reliable D call. This CDR3 contains 13 residues. The germline CDR1 and CDR2 sequences are SGHTA and FQGNSA. V gave up 6 bases and J gave up 4 bases, with 12 bases separating them. In nucleotides, the CDR3 is TGTGCCAGCAGGGTCGACAATTCCTATGGCTACACCTTC. Protein: CASRVDNSYGYTF. Variable domain in full (rest from reference TRBV7-2 and TRBJ1-2): GAGVSQSPSNKVTEKGKDVELRCDPISGHTALYWYRQSLGQGLEFLIYFQGNSAPDKSGLPSDRFSAERTGGSVSTLTIQRTQQEDSAVYLCASRVDNSYGYTFGSGTRLTVV.

This clone has only one observation. J is TRBJ2-7 and V is TRBV27; D is possibly TRBD1 (6 bases). V lost 0 bases and J 5 bases, leaving 14 bases between the germline ends. The CDR3 covers 15 residues. Germline assignment: CDR1 MNHEY and CDR2 SMNVEV (reference sequence). CDR3 nucleotide sequence: TGTGCCAGCAGTTTATCGAACGACAGGTTGCACGAGCAGTACGTC. This encodes CASSLSNDRLHEQYV.

The chain has TRBV29-1 and TRBJ1-2; TRBD1 agrees at 9 bases. Germline V lookup: CDR1 SQVTM, CDR2 ANQGSEA. The length of the CDR3 is 12 residues. V dropped 7 bases and J dropped 6; count of bases not matched to a gene: 6. CDR3 in amino acids: CSASGQGNGYTF. CDR3 DNA sequence: TGCAGCGCCTCGGGACAGGGCAATGGCTACACCTTC.

This chain connects TRBV25-1 to TRBJ1-1; D might be TRBD1 (5 bases). Germline V CDR1 and CDR2: MGHDK, SYGVNS. Trimming shortened V by 5 bases and J by 5 bases, and 18 bases separated the two germline ends. This CDR3 has 15 amino acids. The CDR3: CASSKGESRRTEAFF. In DNA form, the CDR3 reads TGTGCCAGCAGTAAAGGGGAATCGCGAAGGACTGAAGCTTTCTTT.

V gene TRBV30 combines with J gene TRBJ2-1; 7 positions match TRBD2. Per germline, CDR1 GTSNPN and CDR2 SVGIG (reference sequence). The J segment lost 2 bases and the V segment lost 4 bases, leaving 2 bases of the junction unmatched. The CDR3 loop spans 13 amino acids. The CDR3 is CAWKAGAYNEQFF. CDR3 DNA: TGTGCCTGGAAGGCGGGAGCCTACAATGAGCAGTTCTTC.

The J gene is TRBJ2-2, the V gene TRBV6-5; a possible D gene is TRBD1 (5 bases). Per the germline V gene, CDR1 is MNHEY and CDR2 is SVGAGI. This CDR3 has 12 residues. The V gene lost 9 bases and the J gene lost 7 bases, with 12 bases spanning the gap. The CDR3, as DNA: TGTGCCAGTTCCAGGGCTGGCGGGGAGCTGTTTTTT. It translates to CASSRAGGELFF.

The gene calls are TRBV5-1 and TRBJ2-3, with D uncertain. Germline-derived CDR1 and CDR2 are SGHRS and YFSETQ. V dropped 0 bases and J dropped 0 bases, with 8 bases sitting between them. The CDR3 spans 15 residues. The CDR3 here is CASSLVAASTDTQYF. The CDR3 DNA is TGCGCCAGCAGCTTGGTAGCAGCCAGCACAGATACGCAGTATTTT.

The chain uses TRBV12-5 and TRBJ2-1; tentative D call: TRBD1 (5 bases). Per the germline V gene, CDR1 is LGHNT and CDR2 is FRNRAP. The germline V and J ends were trimmed by 7 bases and 3 bases, with 19 bases remaining between them. CDR3 length: 16 residues. The CDR3 bases are TGTGCTAGTGCCAACATAATGTGGGGCTTCTACAATGAGCAGTTCTTC. It translates to CASANIMWGFYNEQFF.

The chain is built from TRBV7-2 and TRBJ2-1; 7 nucleotides match TRBD1. The germline V gene encodes CDR1 SGHTA and CDR2 FQGNSA. CDR3 length: 13 residues. V lost 5 bases to trimming and J lost 7 bases; unmatched junction nucleotides: 5. CDR3 amino acids: CASSTRGKNEQFF. Written as DNA, the CDR3 is TGTGCCAGCAGCACCAGGGGGAAGAATGAGCAGTTCTTC. Complete variable domain (other parts from reference TRBV7-2 and TRBJ2-1): GAGVSQSPSNKVTEKGKDVELRCDPISGHTALYWYRQSLGQGLEFLIYFQGNSAPDKSGLPSDRFSAERTGGSVSTLTIQRTQQEDSAVYLCASSTRGKNEQFFGPGTRLTVL.

J is TRBJ2-5 and V is TRBV7-9; 10 bases match TRBD2. V gave up 2 bases and J gave up 4 bases; unmatched junction bases: 4. Germline V gene sequence: CDR1 SEHNR, CDR2 FQNEAQ (reference sequence). The CDR3 length is 15 residues. The CDR3: CASSLYVAGGETQYF. DNA of the CDR3: TGTGCCAGCAGCTTATACGTAGCGGGGGGAGAGACCCAGTACTTC.

This chain uses TRBV19 with TRBJ2-3; 9 bases map to TRBD2. The CDR3 runs to 15 residues. Germline trimming cut 4 bases from V and 2 bases from J; bases unmatched to any gene: 4. Germline V gene lookup returns CDR1 LNHDA and CDR2 SQIVND (reference sequence). This CDR3 reads CASSSQREVTDTQYF. As DNA, the CDR3 is TGTGCCAGTAGTAGCCAGCGGGAGGTCACAGATACGCAGTATTTT. The variable domain in full, with the rest retrieved from reference TRBV19 and TRBJ2-3, is DGGITQSPKYLFRKEGQNVTLSCEQNLNHDAMYWYRQDPGQGLRLIYYSQIVNDFQKGDIAEGYSVSREKKESFPLTVTSAQKNPTAFYLCASSSQREVTDTQYFGPGTRLTVL.

V usage is TRBV5-1 and J usage is TRBJ2-2; 7 positions agree with TRBD2. V lost 1 base to trimming and J lost 2 bases; unmatched junction nucleotides: 5. Germline-derived CDR1 and CDR2 are SGHRS and YFSETQ. This CDR3 spans 16 amino acids. The CDR3 spells CASSLFAGDNTGELFF. The CDR3 DNA reads TGCGCCAGCAGCTTGTTTGCGGGAGACAACACCGGGGAGCTGTTTTTT.

In its sample, this clone was seen a few times. This chain connects TRBV6-4 to TRBJ2-2; TRBD1 matches at 9 bases. This CDR3 has 14 residues. The V and J ends lost 4 bases and 4 bases, in that order; junction bases with no gene match: 1. Germline V gene lookup returns CDR1 MRHNA and CDR2 SNTAGT. The CDR3 reads CASSVDRGTGELFF. The DNA for the CDR3 is TGTGCCAGCAGTGTGGACAGGGGCACCGGGGAGCTGTTTTTT.

The chain couples TRBV6-2 or TRBV6-3 to TRBJ1-6, with TRBD1 matching over 8 bases. The CDR3 has 14 residues. Germline CDR1 is MNHEY and CDR2 is SVGEGT. Germline trimming cut 6 bases from V and 8 bases from J; bases unmatched to any gene: 6. The chain's CDR3 is CASSRDRGYSPLHF. CDR3 nucleotides: TGTGCCAGCAGCAGAGACAGGGGCTATTCACCCCTCCACTTT.

This sequence joins TRBV19 and TRBJ2-7; D might be TRBD2 (5 bases). Germline values: CDR1 LNHDA, CDR2 SQIVND (reference sequence). The V gene lost 5 bases and the J gene lost 2 bases, with 13 bases spanning the gap. The CDR3 loop spans 14 amino acids. This CDR3 is CASSSTRGPYEQYF. The CDR3 DNA follows: TGTGCCAGTAGTTCAACCCGGGGTCCCTACGAGCAGTACTTC.

A remark on this clone: Germline and junction disagree at one end, which may indicate a read error. J is TRBJ2-1 and V is TRBV18; possible D gene TRBD2, 5 bases. The CDR3 totals 15 residues. In germline, CDR1 is KGHSH, CDR2 LQKENI. CDR3 DNA: TGTGCCAGCTCACCCTCACGGGGATCCTTCAATGAGCAGTTCTTC. It encodes CASSPSRGSFNEQFF.

V is TRBV3-1 (or the pseudogene TRBV3-2) and J is TRBJ2-1; maybe TRBD2 (5 bases). V was trimmed by 4 bases and J by 0 bases, leaving 13 bases between them. Germline CDR1 reads LGHDT; CDR2 reads YNNKEL (reference sequence). This CDR3 contains 16 residues. Here the CDR3 DNA reads TGTGCCAGCAGCCCCCGGTGGGAGCTCTCCTACAATGAGCAGTTCTTC. Protein product: CASSPRWELSYNEQFF.

The chain couples TRBV5-1 to TRBJ1-2, with a tentative D call TRBD1 (5 bases). CDR1 is SGHRS, CDR2 YFSETQ, per germline. V dropped 7 bases and J dropped 7 bases, with 26 bases sitting between them. The CDR3 consists of 16 residues. Here the CDR3 DNA reads TGCGCCAGCGGGTCCCTCGGGGGAGGGTCCTATGCTGGCTACACCTTC. As protein: CASGSLGGGSYAGYTF.

The rearrangement links TRBV19 to TRBJ2-3, with a possible D match to TRBD2 (6 bases). The germline V and J ends were trimmed by 1 base and 6 bases, with 14 bases remaining between them. This CDR3 region has 15 residues. Looked up from germline, CDR1 is LNHDA and CDR2 is SQIVND (reference sequence). CDR3 sequence: CASSIGGIHVDTQYF. The CDR3 coding sequence is TGTGCCAGTAGTATAGGCGGGATCCACGTGGATACGCAGTATTTT. Variable domain in full (rest from reference TRBV19 and TRBJ2-3): DGGITQSPKYLFRKEGQNVTLSCEQNLNHDAMYWYRQDPGQGLRLIYYSQIVNDFQKGDIAEGYSVSREKKESFPLTVTSAQKNPTAFYLCASSIGGIHVDTQYFGPGTRLTVL.

The chain couples TRBV6-5 to TRBJ1-1, with 7 bases aligning to TRBD1. This CDR3 region has 15 residues. Trimming at V came to 6 bases and at J to 5 bases, leaving 12 bases not matched to a gene. CDR1 and CDR2 from the germline V gene are MNHEY and SVGAGI. CDR3 in amino acids: CASRPPDRAETEAFF. The CDR3 coding sequence is TGTGCCAGCAGACCGCCAGACAGGGCAGAAACTGAAGCTTTCTTT.

The chain uses TRBV27 and TRBJ2-1, with D unresolved. The length of the CDR3 is 14 residues. Trimming removed 4 bases at V and 5 bases at J, with 12 bases between. From germline, CDR1 is MNHEY and CDR2 SMNVEV (reference sequence). Here the CDR3 reads CASSSIISDNEQFF. For the CDR3, the DNA is TGTGCCAGCAGTTCGATCATTTCAGACAATGAGCAGTTCTTC.

The rearrangement uses TRBV6-2 or TRBV6-3 and TRBJ2-5, with 8 positions matching TRBD1. From germline, CDR1 is MNHEY and CDR2 SVGEGT. This CDR3 contains 15 residues. J was trimmed by 3 bases and V by 4 bases; bases with no gene match: 7. The CDR3 loop is CASSSRDRREETQYF. The CDR3 DNA sequence: TGTGCCAGCAGTTCCCGGGACAGGAGAGAAGAGACCCAGTACTTC.

The V gene is TRBV27, the J gene TRBJ2-7; weak D call: TRBD2 (5 bases). With 5 bases removed from V and 0 bases from J, the gap between germline ends came to 5 bases. Germline V gene lookup returns CDR1 MNHEY and CDR2 SMNVEV (reference sequence). The CDR3 has 12 residues. CDR3 DNA: TGTGCCAGCAGTCGGGACTCCTACGAGCAGTACTTC. Translation gives CASSRDSYEQYF.

The chain is built from TRBV29-1 and TRBJ1-2; D gene uncertain. With 6 bases removed from V and 7 bases from J, the gap between germline ends came to 15 bases. Germline lookup yields CDR1 SQVTM and CDR2 ANQGSEA. The length of the CDR3 is 12 residues. CDR3 region: CSVTRPGSGYTF. The DNA for the CDR3 is TGCAGCGTCACACGCCCGGGATCTGGCTACACCTTC.

The chain is built from TRBV12-5 and TRBJ1-4; no clear D gene. The ends were cut back, 1 base at V and 7 bases at J, with 7 bases in the middle. CDR3 length equals 13 residues. Germline CDR1 is LGHNT and CDR2 is FRNRAP. CDR3 DNA: TGTGCTAGTGGTTTGGACCGGGTTGAAAAACTGTTTTTT. Its translation is CASGLDRVEKLFF.